A single sample gave rise to the 4 T cell receptor beta chains below, sequenced in a study of T cell responses to AZD1222 COVID-19 vaccine. The table came from immunoSEQ multiplex PCR; TCRdb's copy has only in-frame clones and leaves some out. The top ten hold around 27% of the sample, which has 100,000 to 150,000 clones, around 80% seen once. The sample was peripheral blood, taken 28 days after the second AZD1222 dose. Source of these receptors: an adult who received the AZD1222 COVID-19 vaccine.

The chain combines TRBV4-1 with TRBJ1-5, with 7 bases matching TRBD1. The ends lost 5 bases at V and 0 bases at J; junction bases unmatched: 7. Germline V gene data show CDR1 as MGHRA and CDR2 as YSYEKL. This CDR3 has 16 amino acids. The CDR3 sequence: CASSSPGQLSNQPQHF. The CDR3 nucleotides read TGCGCCAGCAGCTCCCCGGGACAGCTTAGCAATCAGCCCCAGCATTTT.

Only a few counts were recorded for this clone. V usage is TRBV15 and J usage is TRBJ1-1, with D tentatively TRBD1 (5 bases). Per the germline V gene, CDR1 is LNHNV and CDR2 is YYDKDF (reference sequence). The CDR3 is 13 residues long. The ends were cut back, 3 bases at V and 6 bases at J, with 11 bases in the middle. CDR3 sequence reads: CATSRSSGPEAFF. DNA for the CDR3: TGTGCCACCAGCAGGAGTTCAGGGCCTGAAGCTTTCTTT.

This rearrangement joins TRBV10-1 to TRBJ2-2; D possibly matches TRBD1 or TRBD2 (6 bases each). Germline V gene data show CDR1 as WNHNN and CDR2 as SYGVQD (reference sequence). The CDR3 runs 13 residues. With 6 bases removed from V and 4 bases from J, the gap between germline ends came to 9 bases. The CDR3 sequence is CASREGGTGELFF. CDR3 bases: TGCGCCAGCAGGGAGGGGGGCACCGGGGAGCTGTTTTTT.

The chain joins TRBV5-1 to TRBJ2-1; 10 nucleotides align to TRBD1. Per the germline V gene, CDR1 is SGHRS and CDR2 is YFSETQ. The length of the CDR3 is 19 residues. The V segment lost 4 bases and the J segment 7 bases; nucleotides outside the gene matches: 20. CDR3 amino acids: CASSKDRGDLASILNEQFF. Here the CDR3 DNA reads TGCGCCAGCAGCAAGGACAGGGGGGATCTGGCGTCGATCTTAAATGAGCAGTTCTTC.